This T cell receptor (beta chain) was found in a study of shared clonotypes between healthy human individuals (dated by TCRdb to between 2020 and 2021). In terms of the full investigation: The cohort comprised two women and a few men aged 18 to 49 years. Leukapheresis yielded between about 0.94 and 8.9 billion PBMCs per donor. To increase sequencing depth and limit assay-specific biases, different laboratories used diverse techniques to prepare libraries and sequence TCR repertoires. The study deeply sequenced blood TCR repertoires of five healthy adults to estimate repertoire size and the extent of clonotype sharing between individuals. For each donor, CD4 naive and CD4 memory were each run on three plates, CD8 naive on two plates, and CD8 memory on one plate.

Of note for this clone: Its specific antigen is unknown. The sample holds no much larger clone one base away, and base qualities are not on file.

The study at large found these results: When several donors were compared, the shared fraction of clonotypes was 5% to 6.5% for naive CD4, 3.5% to 4% for naive CD8, roughly 2.3% for memory CD4, and less than 0.5% for memory CD8. Pairwise subsampling indicated that sequencing depth was expected to affect the degree of clonotype sharing among donors. Larger estimated clonotype richness was generally found for naive subsets than for memory subsets. Rarefaction of sorted-subset datasets indicated incomplete sequencing despite the large sequencing depth. Compared with non-shared clonotypes, clonotypes shared by all four sorted-subset donors had higher generation probabilities. Because the study included a small number of donors, the genetic and exposure-history diversity represented was limited. Only blood was sampled, and tissue TCR repertoires likely differ from those in blood.

Using the deep immunoSEQ assay, multiplex PCR amplified TCR CDR3 regions from genomic DNA. Extracted genomic DNA from each cell subset was distributed evenly across all wells of several immunoSEQ 96-well plates, and each plate was treated as a replicate. For sorted subsets, around 0.2 ug genomic DNA, equal to tens of thousands of T cell genomes, was loaded into each replicate PCR. Purified libraries were quantified with a Qubit 3.0 fluorometer, sized on a Bioanalyzer 2100, and re-quantified with the KAPA Library Quantification kit. Every immunoSEQ 96-well plate was sequenced on a separate single-read 150-cycle Illumina NextSeq 550 flow cell. Regarding the original processing steps: Because the immunoSEQ output included only junctional sequences and no quality scores, the filtering could not be the same as the filtering used for full-length reads. Sequences were annotated with PyIR, a Python wrapper for IgBLAST v1.9, using IMGT germline references to assign V/J genes and CDR3. Reads were filtered out if the reads had weak V/J assignments (E-value above 1e-6), no CDR3, stop codons, out-of-frame junctions, or ambiguous translated residues. V3J clonotypes were defined as sequences sharing an identical inferred V gene, J gene, and CDR3 amino acid sequence. Percentage overlap between repertoires was computed as shared unique clonotypes divided by the size of the smaller repertoire. Richness of each repertoire was evaluated using RTK rarefaction, the Chao1 estimator, and Recon v2.1 estimates of unobserved clonotypes. Generation probabilities were computed with OLGA for all TCRbeta clonotypes obtained by the gDNA method from four donors. Not all clones reach the TCRdb copy of this immuneACCESS table, which keeps in-frame sequences only. Checked studies attribute under half of the gap to unresolved V genes and leave the rest unexplained. The DNA gave D and trimming, while V, J and clone size come from that table. The sample includes approximately 2.5 million clones, with approximately 93% observed a single time. The ten largest clones take up about 0.39% of the sample.

V loses 0 bases of germline sequence and J loses 0 bases, and the interval between the two ends is 9 bases. In the germline V gene (reference sequence), CDR1 corresponds to SGHAT and CDR2 to FQDESV. Measured from the cysteine to the phenylalanine, the CDR3 is 17 residues long. Only CDR3 DNA remains: 51 bases, in frame from the first base. The donors were healthy, HIV-negative adults who had no recently reported acute infections or vaccinations. All donors were Caucasian adults living in Nashville, Tennessee, USA. Magnetic negative selection was used to enrich CD4+ T cells, after which naive cells were positively selected on CD45RA and the negative fraction became the memory subset. Blood was collected by leukapheresis, and PBMCs were isolated by Ficoll-Histopaque density gradient centrifugation and then cryopreserved in liquid nitrogen vapor phase. Purity and quantity of every magnetically sorted T cell population were checked by analytical flow cytometry. From each sorted fraction, genomic DNA was isolated and quantified by UV absorbance on a Nanodrop 2000c.

The source of this sequence is a man aged 18 to 30 in good health. Some clones in this sample may be carry-over from other donors' samples. Sequencing was performed on naive CD4+ T cells from PBMCs. Reading the label with the study, this specimen's cell subset or site is: CD45RA+ positively selected. This chain is built from TRBV11-1 and TRBJ2-6, with TRBD2 tentatively as D gene (6 bases match). The nucleotides read TGTGCCAGCAGCTTAGCGGGACTTAACTCTGGGGCCAACGTCCTGACTTTC. This encodes CASSLAGLNSGANVLTF.